This T cell receptor (beta chain) was profiled in a study of blood T cell repertoires in COVID-19. Whole-study context: Sites across the United States, Italy and Spain contributed samples from acute and convalescent COVID-19. Sources were T cells, B-cell-depleted T cells, or PBMCs; the material itself was cDNA or gDNA.

V gave up 8 bases and J gave up 8 bases, with 13 bases separating them. There are 13 residues in the CDR3. The germline gives CDR1 SGHVS, CDR2 FQNEAQ. This clone has just a few counts. Per the original methods: Using reference gene primer amplification, nucleated cell counts were estimated. Libraries were prepared by immunoSEQ multiplex PCR; TCRdb keeps only in-frame clonotypes and omits some of them. That table gives V, J and clone size, and the DNA gave D and trimming. The sample lists about 25,000 clones; under 90% were seen once. The source material was peripheral blood. The sequence came from a woman older than 75 with acute or convalescent COVID-19. V is TRBV7-8 and J is TRBJ1-6; the D is unclear. The CDR3 loop reads CASGSQEDSPLHF. The CDR3 coding sequence is TGTGCCAGCGGTTCCCAAGAGGATTCACCCCTCCACTTT.